These T cell receptor beta chains were read from a single sample in a study of T cells after yellow fever vaccination. TCRdb redid the calling of the 5' RACE reads with MiXCR, one entry per CDR3 protein. The table lists about 630,000 distinct CDR3 sequences, approximately 13% of them singletons. Sequencing was performed on PBMCs, taken on the day of the yellow fever booster vaccination. The origin of the receptors is a young man who received the YFV17D yellow fever vaccine. Each CDR3 is given with its conserved first and last residue.

>13|TRBV30
CAWRRDSYNEQFF
>16|TRBV7-3
CASSDPTTGNTGELFF
>12|TRBV6-5
CASSSPDKGAFF
>16|TRBV10-3
CAISGKRDRATYEQYF
>14|TRBV28
CASTRPGPYNEQFF
>15|TRBV20-1
CSASPGQGGYNEQFF
>18|TRBV5-6
CASSFSYGLGQGETEAFF
>17|TRBV4-1
CASTIKVETSLRNEQFF
>14|TRBV4-2
CASSQDGAADTQYF
>15|TRBV12-3/TRBV12-4
CASSLVGKKTEKLFF
>15|TRBV7-2
CASTSPRVSHYGYTF
>15|TRBV5-1
CASTIGVPMNNEQFF
>17|TRBV7-9
CATNPSSGTGKLYEQYF
>14|TRBV24-1
CATSEGSGLRELFF
>16|TRBV4-3
CASSQSFAGTGGEAFF
>16|TRBV5-4
CASSLETGPLNTEAFF
>13|TRBV27
CASRSSGINEQFF
>14|TRBV7-9
CASSKRREDEKLFF
>14|TRBV12-3/TRBV12-4
CASRRSGSRETQYF
>15|TRBV20-1
CSARSWDIRADTQYF
>15|TRBV20-1
CSARAPVTGSTEAFF
>19|TRBV5-6
CASSQALPGQGDRIHEQYF
>16|TRBV20-1
CSARPLAGRNQETQYF
>17|TRBV10-2
CASSWDGASIPPVEQYF
>12|TRBV6-5
CASAGTYNEQFF
>17|TRBV27
CASSSVAVLAGGGEQFF
>14|TRBV7-9
CASSLTQGDNEQFF
>11|TRBV5-1
CASSWGDEAFF
>14|TRBV29-1
CSVEDVAGEYGYTF
>14|TRBV7-3
CASSLMTGPTEAFF
>12|TRBV20-1
CSLATGNYGYTF
>16|TRBV20-1
CSANPLGGKTFYEQYF
>16|TRBV28
CASSLSPRDSSYEQYF
>16|TRBV5-6
CASSLRPGVDVQPQHF
>16|TRBV28
CASRGSGQGLFKPQHF
>15|TRBV29-1
CSVEDQASTYNEQFF
>17|TRBV28
CASSLLGQGSDTDTQYF
>15|TRBV7-2
CASSPRLAGTGELFF
>13|TRBV12-3/TRBV12-4
CASRKGGNTEAFF
>17|TRBV29-1
CSVIHRTGAGRDTEAFF
>19|TRBV27
CASSLAQGAKGRREETQYF
>14|TRBV19
CASSRSGRGNEQFF
>15|TRBV6-1
CASQDRDRGLHEQYF
>15|TRBV30
CAWTFSGSLGDTQYF
>16|TRBV28
CASSFWTYRVYNEQFF
>13|TRBV20-1
CSAGRATKEKLFF
>14|TRBV5-1
CASSLSGALREQYF
>13|TRBV9
CASSVGGHTEAFF
>13|TRBV15
CATSTGTVRAEYF
>14|TRBV5-4
CASSLQGATTEAFF
>17|TRBV20-1
CSASPSGSSGSTDTQYF
>20|TRBV11-1
CASSVGQVSIRTSTNEKLFF
>14|TRBV20-1
CSAPRASGVNEQFF
>14|TRBV4-3
CASSQTQGRQPQHF
>13|TRBV19
CASQDRVTDTQYF